This is a list of T cell receptor beta chains from one sample in a study of human thymus T cells. The table came from immunoSEQ multiplex PCR; TCRdb's copy has only in-frame clones and leaves some out. The profile shows some 80,000 clones, nearly 98% of them singletons. The sequenced sample was thymus tissue. These receptors came from a boy under three years old with a congenital heart defect but otherwise immunologically healthy. Both conserved end residues are part of each CDR3. Fields, in order: V gene, J gene, D gene, clone size, CDR3 DNA, CDR3 protein. The D gene is left open where the match is weak. For some rows the clone size is stated as once, few or many, or as a class when expanded; others skip it.

V: TRBV6-1; J: TRBJ2-7; D: -; size: once; DNA: TGTGCCAGCAGTGAAGGTCAAGTGGGCAGATCCTACGAGCAGTACTTC; CDR3: CASSEGQVGRSYEQYF
V: TRBV9; J: TRBJ2-1; D: -; size: -; DNA: TGTGCCAGCAGCACACGGCAGGGGCCCACCCCCGAGCAGTTCTTC; CDR3: CASSTRQGPTPEQFF
V: TRBV27; J: TRBJ1-1; D: -; size: -; DNA: TGTGCCAGCAGTTTGAGGCTGTCTGAGGGGCTGGATACTGAAGCTTTCTTT; CDR3: CASSLRLSEGLDTEAFF
V: TRBV6-5; J: TRBJ2-3; D: TRBD2; size: -; DNA: TGTGCCAGCAGTTGCCGCGCCGGGACTAGCGGAACGCAGTATTTT; CDR3: CASSCRAGTSGTQYF
V: TRBV5-6; J: TRBJ2-7; D: -; size: -; DNA: TGTGCCAGCAGCTTGGGCTTGGGGACACGGATATACGAGCAGTACTTC; CDR3: CASSLGLGTRIYEQYF
V: TRBV7-9; J: TRBJ2-5; D: -; size: -; DNA: TGTGCCAGCAGCTTTGAGACAGGCCAAGAGACCCAGTACTTC; CDR3: CASSFETGQETQYF
V: TRBV28; J: TRBJ2-5; D: TRBD2; size: -; DNA: TGTGCCAGCAGTTTTCGACTAGCGCATCCGGGAGAGACCCAGTACTTC; CDR3: CASSFRLAHPGETQYF
V: TRBV28; J: TRBJ1-1; D: -; size: -; DNA: TGTGCCAGCAGTTTAGGGGACGAAGCTTTCTTT; CDR3: CASSLGDEAFF
V: TRBV7-8; J: TRBJ2-7; D: -; size: -; DNA: TGTGCCAGCAGCTTGGTTCCGGGGGAATACGAGCAGTACTTC; CDR3: CASSLVPGEYEQYF
V: TRBV14; J: TRBJ2-5; D: -; size: few; DNA: TGTGCCAGCAGCCAAGGGAGGGGATCCCCTAAAATGACCCAGTACTTC; CDR3: CASSQGRGSPKMTQYF
V: TRBV10-3; J: TRBJ2-7; D: TRBD2; size: -; DNA: TGTGCCATCAGTTACCGACTAGCGGGAAATAACTACGAGCAGTACTTC; CDR3: CAISYRLAGNNYEQYF
V: TRBV7-2; J: TRBJ1-1; D: -; size: -; DNA: TGTGCCAGCAGCCCGACAAGGGCAAGACTTCCTGAAGCTTTCTTT; CDR3: CASSPTRARLPEAFF
V: TRBV9; J: TRBJ2-1; D: -; size: -; DNA: TGTGCCAGCAGCGCCTCCGGAGGACCCTACAATGAGCAGTTCTTC; CDR3: CASSASGGPYNEQFF
V: TRBV4-2; J: TRBJ2-3; D: -; size: -; DNA: TGTGCCAGCAGCCAGATCTTTACTGATACGCAGTATTTT; CDR3: CASSQIFTDTQYF
V: TRBV19; J: TRBJ2-1; D: TRBD2; size: -; DNA: TGTGCCAGTAGCGGGACTAGCGAGTACAATGAGCAGTTCTTC; CDR3: CASSGTSEYNEQFF
V: TRBV7-2; J: TRBJ2-3; D: TRBD2; size: -; DNA: TGTGCCAGCAGCTGTACGGGCCCCAGCGGGGTTACGCAGTATTTT; CDR3: CASSCTGPSGVTQYF
V: TRBV6-5; J: TRBJ1-1; D: -; size: -; DNA: TGTGCCAGCAGTTACCACACTGAAGCTTTCTTT; CDR3: CASSYHTEAFF
V: TRBV19; J: TRBJ2-1; D: -; size: -; DNA: TGTGCCAGTAATACTAGAGGAAGGTGGAGGTGGCGAAAGCAGTTCTTC; CDR3: CASNTRGRWRWRKQFF
V: TRBV5-1; J: TRBJ2-7; D: TRBD2; size: -; DNA: TGCGCCAGCAGCTCCAGGGGGTTGCTAGCGGGAGGACAGCAGTACTTC; CDR3: CASSSRGLLAGGQQYF
V: TRBV5-1; J: TRBJ2-5; D: -; size: -; DNA: TGCGCCAGCAGCCGAATCACAGGGATACTCCAAGAGACCCAGTACTTC; CDR3: CASSRITGILQETQYF
V: TRBV9; J: TRBJ1-4; D: -; size: -; DNA: TGTGCCAGCAGCGTAGGGTTTCCGGGGAATGAAAAACTGTTTTTT; CDR3: CASSVGFPGNEKLFF
V: TRBV7-9; J: TRBJ2-7; D: -; size: -; DNA: TGTGCCAGCAGCTACGATAGGGATTACGAGCAGTACTTC; CDR3: CASSYDRDYEQYF
V: TRBV13; J: TRBJ2-5; D: TRBD2; size: -; DNA: TGTGCCAGCAGCCCCGGGACTAGCGGGGGAGTCGAGGAGACCCAGTACTTC; CDR3: CASSPGTSGGVEETQYF
V: TRBV15; J: TRBJ1-5; D: -; size: -; DNA: TGTGCCACCAGCGATTCAGGGGATCCTCAGCCCCAGCATTTT; CDR3: CATSDSGDPQPQHF
V: TRBV27; J: TRBJ2-7; D: TRBD2; size: -; DNA: TGTGCCAGCAGTTTGGGGGGGGACTACGAGCAGTACTTC; CDR3: CASSLGGDYEQYF
V: TRBV11-2; J: TRBJ2-3; D: -; size: -; DNA: TGTGCCAGCAGCTTACCTCTTGGGGGCAGCACAGATACGCAGTATTTT; CDR3: CASSLPLGGSTDTQYF
V: TRBV2; J: TRBJ2-7; D: TRBD2; size: -; DNA: TGTGCCAGCGGGGCTAGCGGACTATTCTCCTACGAGCAGTACTTC; CDR3: CASGASGLFSYEQYF